The 31 T cell receptor beta chains below all came from one sample that was sequenced in a study of identical twins (dated by TCRdb to 2016 to 2017). Library prep was done by 5' RACE. The sample was run on an Illumina HiSeq 2000. TCRdb reprocessing: public reads trimmed at Q25 with fastp, clones called with MiXCR, in-frame beta chains kept. Each CDR3 protein gets just one entry, which takes the most common genes and DNA from the rows behind it. The sample data list under 1 million distinct CDR3 sequences, and approximately 13% of these were observed just once. The top ten clones comprise 1.5% to 2% of the sample. These data are also associated with another study on yellow fever vaccine responses in identical twins.

The specimen sequenced was PBMCs. The receptors shown here come from a woman under 30 in good health.

This clonotype appeared a few times. This chain connects TRBV4-2 to TRBJ2-2; D is possibly TRBD1 (5 bases). The CDR3 sequence is 17 residues long. CDR1 and CDR2 from the germline V gene are LGHNA and YNFKEQ. Trimming took off 3 bases at V and 0 bases at J, with 14 bases between the two ends. The CDR3 spells CASSHPDRLTNTGELFF. The CDR3 DNA reads as TGTGCCAGCAGCCACCCAGACAGACTCACGAACACCGGGGAGCTGTTTTTT.

This clonotype was recorded many times. The genes are TRBV4-1 and TRBJ1-1; 10 bases match TRBD1. V lost 3 bases to trimming and J lost 6 bases; unmatched junction nucleotides: 4. The germline V gene has CDR1 MGHRA and CDR2 YSYEKL. CDR3 length equals 14 residues. CDR3 DNA sequence: TGCGCCAGCAGCCATCCCGGACAGGGGGCTGAAGCTTTCTTT. It specifies CASSHPGQGAEAFF.

CDR3 in DNA: TGTGCCAGCAGCCGGGGGAGGTACTATGGCTACACCTTC. As protein: CASSRGRYYGYTF. V usage is TRBV7-9 and J usage is TRBJ1-2; the D gene is possibly TRBD1 (5 bases). Germline values: CDR1 SEHNR, CDR2 FQNEAQ (reference sequence). The CDR3 runs 13 residues. Deletions cut 5 bases from V and 3 bases from J, with 10 bases between.

In this sample, this clonotype turned up many times. This chain uses TRBV5-1 with TRBJ2-4, with TRBD2 identical over 8 bases. The trim removed 1 base at V and 6 bases at J, leaving 0 bases unmatched. Germline values: CDR1 SGHRS, CDR2 YFSETQ. CDR3 length: 13 amino acids. The CDR3 DNA sequence: TGCGCCAGCAGCTTGACTAGCGGAAACATTCAGTACTTC. Protein sequence: CASSLTSGNIQYF.

The chain couples TRBV3-1 to TRBJ1-6; D unresolved. The CDR3 runs 15 residues. CDR1 LGHDT and CDR2 YNNKEL come from the germline V gene (reference sequence). V lost 8 bases and J 7 bases, leaving 18 bases between the germline ends. The DNA for the CDR3 is TGTGCCAGCTGCAAAGATCGGCCGGCAAATTCACCCCTCCACTTT. Translation: CASCKDRPANSPLHF.

This clonotype turned up a few times. This chain uses TRBV5-1 with TRBJ2-2, with no clear D. Looked up from germline, CDR1 is SGHRS and CDR2 is YFSETQ. The V gene lost 1 base and the J gene lost 5 bases, with 24 bases spanning the gap. The CDR3 has 19 amino acids. As DNA, the CDR3 is TGCGCCAGCAGCTTGCACAGCCAAGGAAAACCCACGAGGACCGGGGAGCTGTTTTTT. It yields the protein CASSLHSQGKPTRTGELFF.

The rearrangement links TRBV5-6 to TRBJ2-3; 11 positions agree with TRBD2. The junction had 3 bases not matched to a gene; V was cut back by 1 base and J by 5 bases. Germline-derived CDR1 and CDR2 are SGHDT and YYEEEE. The CDR3 runs to 15 residues. The CDR3 protein is CASSLSLAGEDTQYF. CDR3 nucleotides: TGTGCCAGCAGCTTGTCACTAGCGGGAGAAGATACGCAGTATTTT.

At least ten counts were recorded for this clonotype. The rearrangement uses TRBV5-1 and TRBJ2-5; D is possibly TRBD1 (5 bases). This CDR3 region has 16 residues. Germline V gene data show CDR1 as SGHRS and CDR2 as YFSETQ. With 3 bases removed from V and 1 base from J, the gap between germline ends came to 16 bases. In DNA form, the CDR3 reads TGCGCCAGCAGCTCCCCCCCCGCAGACAGCCAAGAGACCCAGTACTTC. Translating it yields CASSSPPADSQETQYF.

This clonotype was recorded at least ten times. The V gene is TRBV5-1, the J gene TRBJ2-3, with 7 bases that match TRBD1. Germline-derived CDR1 and CDR2 are SGHRS and YFSETQ. The CDR3 loop spans 13 amino acids. The V and J ends lost 4 bases and 6 bases, in that order; junction bases with no gene match: 5. CDR3 nucleotide sequence: TGCGCCAGCAGCGACCCGGACAGGGATACGCAGTATTTT. Translation: CASSDPDRDTQYF.

The V and J genes are TRBV9 and TRBJ2-7, with unresolved D. The V and J ends lost 0 bases and 3 bases respectively, with 10 bases between them. Germline V lookup: CDR1 SGDLS, CDR2 YYNGEE. The CDR3 totals 14 residues. The CDR3 DNA sequence: TGTGCCAGCAGCGTAGAAAGGGTCGGCTACGAGCAGTACTTC. As protein: CASSVERVGYEQYF.

The chain combines TRBV6-1 with TRBJ1-3; the D gene is possibly TRBD1 (5 bases). V was cut by 6 bases and J by 4 bases, with 13 bases left in between. Looked up from germline, CDR1 is MNHNS and CDR2 is SASEGT. This CDR3 contains 14 residues. CDR3 DNA: TGTGCCAGCAGCAGACAGCCCAAGGGAAACACCATATATTTT. It is translated as CASSRQPKGNTIYF.

The CDR3 bases are TGCGCCAGCAGCAGGGGAACAGGGGGCTATCGGTGGGACACTGAAGCTTTCTTT. Protein sequence: CASSRGTGGYRWDTEAFF. The chain employs TRBV5-1 and TRBJ1-1, with 9 bases matching TRBD1. The CDR3 extends over 18 amino acids. The trim removed 4 bases at V and 3 bases at J, leaving 16 bases unmatched. Germline V gives CDR1 SGHRS, CDR2 YFSETQ.

This clonotype was seen more than once but under ten times. The chain employs TRBV4-1 and TRBJ2-3, with TRBD2 matching 7 bases. The CDR3 is made up of 17 amino acids. The germline CDR1 and CDR2 sequences are MGHRA and YSYEKL. The ends lost 3 bases at V and 6 bases at J; junction bases unmatched: 15. The CDR3: CASSQAQRDPGGDTQYF. The CDR3 nucleotides are TGCGCCAGCAGCCAGGCCCAGCGGGACCCCGGAGGGGATACGCAGTATTTT.

There are many counts of this clonotype. The chain couples TRBV20-1 to TRBJ2-3; the D gene is possibly TRBD2 (6 bases). Germline CDR1 DFQATT, CDR2 SNEGSKA (reference sequence). Deletions cut 3 bases from V and 2 bases from J, with 18 bases between. CDR3 length: 16 residues. CDR3 nucleotides: TGCAGTGCTAGCGGCGCTCCGGGAGACAACACAGATACGCAGTATTTT. It encodes CSASGAPGDNTDTQYF.

This clonotype was observed at least ten times. J is TRBJ1-4 and V is TRBV12-3 or TRBV12-4, with 10 bases aligning to TRBD1. The V and J ends lost 4 bases and 8 bases, in that order; junction bases with no gene match: 4. The CDR3 totals 14 residues. The CDR3 protein is CASSSRTGGEKLFF. The CDR3 DNA reads TGTGCCAGCAGTTCCCGGACAGGGGGGGAAAAACTGTTTTTT.

This clonotype was detected only a few times. The genes are TRBV15 and TRBJ2-7, with 9 bases lining up with TRBD1. Per germline, CDR1 LNHNV and CDR2 YYDKDF (reference sequence). J lost 1 base, V lost 3 bases, and 7 bases had no gene match. This CDR3 contains 16 residues. The CDR3 protein is CATSSNRDRASYEQYF. In DNA, the CDR3 is TGTGCCACCAGCAGTAACCGGGACAGGGCGTCCTACGAGCAGTACTTC.

The chain is built from TRBV28 and TRBJ2-1; the match to TRBD2 covers 10 bases. Germline V gene sequence: CDR1 MDHEN, CDR2 SYDVKM. The CDR3 is 20 amino acids. V shed 3 bases, J shed 0 bases, and the junction held 14 bases outside the gene matches. The CDR3 protein is CASSFFGLAAAMSSYNEQFF. The CDR3 DNA reads as TGTGCCAGCAGTTTTTTCGGACTAGCGGCAGCGATGAGCTCCTACAATGAGCAGTTCTTC. The full variable domain, in which reference TRBV28 and TRBJ2-1 provide the parts outside the CDR3, is DVKVTQSSRYLVKRTGEKVFLECVQDMDHENMFWYRQDPGLGLRLIYFSYDVKMKEKGDIPEGYSVSREKKERFSLILESASTNQTSMYLCASSFFGLAAAMSSYNEQFFGPGTRLTVL.

This chain's CDR3 is CASSYSTAYEQYF. The CDR3 DNA follows: TGTGCCAGCAGTTACAGTACGGCCTACGAGCAGTACTTC. This chain uses TRBV6-6 with TRBJ2-7; D uncertain. Per the germline V gene, CDR1 is MNHNY and CDR2 is SVGAGI (reference sequence). V dropped 2 bases and J dropped 2 bases, with 7 bases sitting between them. The CDR3 totals 13 residues.

A few counts support this clonotype. The V and J genes are TRBV3-1 and TRBJ2-5; 7 bases fit TRBD2. CDR1 and CDR2 from the germline V gene are LGHDT and YNNKEL (reference sequence). The CDR3 runs 16 residues. The J segment lost 4 bases and the V segment lost 1 base, leaving 9 bases of the junction unmatched. This CDR3 reads CASSQVPAPGGETQYF. The CDR3 DNA follows: TGTGCCAGCAGCCAAGTTCCGGCCCCGGGAGGAGAGACCCAGTACTTC.

This clonotype has at least ten counts. A junction boundary mismatches the germline segment, possibly from a read error. The rearrangement links TRBV12-3 or TRBV12-4 to TRBJ2-1; D is possibly TRBD1 (6 bases). The CDR3 is made up of 14 amino acids. CDR3 sequence (DNA): TGTGCCACCAGTATAGGGGGTTGGTTCGATGAGCAGTTCTTC. Its protein is CATSIGGWFDEQFF.

The rearrangement links TRBV20-1 to TRBJ2-5; D might be TRBD1 (6 bases). CDR1 and CDR2 (germline): DFQATT, SNEGSKA (reference sequence). The germline V and J ends were trimmed by 5 bases and 0 bases, with 13 bases remaining between them. The CDR3 covers 14 residues. CDR3 nucleotides: TGCAGTGCTGAGGGGGACGGGGACCAAGAGACCCAGTACTTC. It codes for CSAEGDGDQETQYF.

This clonotype was recorded at least ten times. V gene TRBV5-1 combines with J gene TRBJ2-7; TRBD1 matches at 7 bases. CDR1 is SGHRS and CDR2 is YFSETQ in the germline V gene. The CDR3 totals 14 residues. J lost 0 bases, V lost 2 bases, and 2 bases had no gene match. In DNA form, the CDR3 reads TGCGCCAGCAGCTTTCAGGGGGACTCCTACGAGCAGTACTTC. It codes for CASSFQGDSYEQYF.

This clonotype has just a few counts. This chain uses TRBV6-1 with TRBJ1-2, with D tentatively TRBD1 (6 bases). CDR3 length equals 15 residues. Germline V gene sequence: CDR1 MNHNS, CDR2 SASEGT. With 6 bases removed from V and 8 bases from J, the gap between germline ends came to 22 bases. The CDR3 sequence is CASRTNPDSGAGYTF. CDR3 nucleotides: TGTGCCAGCAGGACTAACCCGGACAGTGGCGCAGGCTACACCTTC.

This clonotype was recorded many times. V and J are TRBV5-1 and TRBJ1-1; 7 bases are a match to TRBD1. The CDR3 is made up of 14 amino acids. The junction had 3 bases not matched to a gene; V was cut back by 4 bases and J by 0 bases. Per the germline V gene, CDR1 is SGHRS and CDR2 is YFSETQ. The CDR3, as DNA: TGCGCCAGCAGCGCCGGGACAGTGAACACTGAAGCTTTCTTT. Translated, it gives CASSAGTVNTEAFF.

The CDR3, as DNA: TGCGCCAGCAGCTTGGCGGGGGGCGGATTATCTGCTGAAGCTTTCTTT. Protein product: CASSLAGGGLSAEAFF. The rearrangement joins TRBV5-1 to TRBJ1-1, with a possible D match to TRBD1 (6 bases). The CDR3 is 16 residues long. Trimming stripped 0 bases from V and 6 bases from J, with 18 bases between. CDR1 is SGHRS, CDR2 YFSETQ, per germline.

In this sample, this clonotype turned up many times. This chain connects TRBV13 to TRBJ2-5; 13 nucleotides align to TRBD2. Germline-derived CDR1 and CDR2 are PRHDT and FYEKMQ (reference sequence). The CDR3 length is 16 residues. V gave up 5 bases and J gave up 3 bases; unmatched junction bases: 6. CDR3 protein: CASSPAGTSGEETQYF. The CDR3, as DNA: TGTGCCAGCAGCCCGGCCGGGACTAGCGGGGAAGAGACCCAGTACTTC.

This clonotype appeared many times. This sequence joins TRBV24-1 and TRBJ2-1, with 11 bases matching TRBD2. Germline V gene lookup returns CDR1 KGHDR and CDR2 SFDVKD. V lost 4 bases to trimming and J lost 5 bases; unmatched junction nucleotides: 9. The CDR3 has 17 residues. The CDR3 nucleotides read TGTGCCACCAGTGAATCTGATCTAGCGGGGGGAAACAATGAGCAGTTCTTC. It specifies CATSESDLAGGNNEQFF.

The V call is TRBV6-1, the J call TRBJ2-2; no definite D call. The CDR3 runs to 16 residues. V gave up 1 base and J gave up 5 bases, with 14 bases separating them. Germline V gives CDR1 MNHNS, CDR2 SASEGT. The CDR3: CASSEEPGFVTGELFF. Here the CDR3 DNA reads TGTGCCAGCAGTGAAGAGCCCGGGTTTGTGACCGGGGAGCTGTTTTTT.

In regard to this clonotype: At one of its ends the junction is not consistent with the germline gene, which may arise from a read error. The chain's CDR3 is CASSLAGGPSSGELFF. CDR3 sequence (DNA): TGTGCCAGCAGCCTAGCGGGGGGCCCATCCTCCGGGGAGCTGTTTTTT. The rearrangement uses TRBV7-9 and TRBJ2-2; 11 bases agree with TRBD2. CDR3 size: 16 residues. Germline assignment: CDR1 SEHNR and CDR2 FQNEAQ (reference sequence).

The chain employs TRBV4-1 and TRBJ1-5, with D hard to call. Germline V gene lookup returns CDR1 MGHRA and CDR2 YSYEKL. The CDR3 spans 19 residues. Trimming removed 2 bases at V and 0 bases at J, with 20 bases between. The DNA of the CDR3 is TGCGCCAGCAGCCAAAATTTAGGCGCCTCGAGGTATAGCAATCAGCCCCAGCATTTT. It codes for CASSQNLGASRYSNQPQHF.

This clonotype has just a few counts. This chain joins TRBV3-1 and TRBJ2-2; D gene unclear. This CDR3 contains 13 residues. Germline CDR1 reads LGHDT; CDR2 reads YNNKEL (reference sequence). The germline V and J ends were trimmed by 5 bases and 6 bases, with 10 bases remaining between them. CDR3 in amino acids: CASSDNIPGELFF. The CDR3 DNA reads TGTGCCAGCAGCGATAATATACCCGGGGAGCTGTTTTTT.